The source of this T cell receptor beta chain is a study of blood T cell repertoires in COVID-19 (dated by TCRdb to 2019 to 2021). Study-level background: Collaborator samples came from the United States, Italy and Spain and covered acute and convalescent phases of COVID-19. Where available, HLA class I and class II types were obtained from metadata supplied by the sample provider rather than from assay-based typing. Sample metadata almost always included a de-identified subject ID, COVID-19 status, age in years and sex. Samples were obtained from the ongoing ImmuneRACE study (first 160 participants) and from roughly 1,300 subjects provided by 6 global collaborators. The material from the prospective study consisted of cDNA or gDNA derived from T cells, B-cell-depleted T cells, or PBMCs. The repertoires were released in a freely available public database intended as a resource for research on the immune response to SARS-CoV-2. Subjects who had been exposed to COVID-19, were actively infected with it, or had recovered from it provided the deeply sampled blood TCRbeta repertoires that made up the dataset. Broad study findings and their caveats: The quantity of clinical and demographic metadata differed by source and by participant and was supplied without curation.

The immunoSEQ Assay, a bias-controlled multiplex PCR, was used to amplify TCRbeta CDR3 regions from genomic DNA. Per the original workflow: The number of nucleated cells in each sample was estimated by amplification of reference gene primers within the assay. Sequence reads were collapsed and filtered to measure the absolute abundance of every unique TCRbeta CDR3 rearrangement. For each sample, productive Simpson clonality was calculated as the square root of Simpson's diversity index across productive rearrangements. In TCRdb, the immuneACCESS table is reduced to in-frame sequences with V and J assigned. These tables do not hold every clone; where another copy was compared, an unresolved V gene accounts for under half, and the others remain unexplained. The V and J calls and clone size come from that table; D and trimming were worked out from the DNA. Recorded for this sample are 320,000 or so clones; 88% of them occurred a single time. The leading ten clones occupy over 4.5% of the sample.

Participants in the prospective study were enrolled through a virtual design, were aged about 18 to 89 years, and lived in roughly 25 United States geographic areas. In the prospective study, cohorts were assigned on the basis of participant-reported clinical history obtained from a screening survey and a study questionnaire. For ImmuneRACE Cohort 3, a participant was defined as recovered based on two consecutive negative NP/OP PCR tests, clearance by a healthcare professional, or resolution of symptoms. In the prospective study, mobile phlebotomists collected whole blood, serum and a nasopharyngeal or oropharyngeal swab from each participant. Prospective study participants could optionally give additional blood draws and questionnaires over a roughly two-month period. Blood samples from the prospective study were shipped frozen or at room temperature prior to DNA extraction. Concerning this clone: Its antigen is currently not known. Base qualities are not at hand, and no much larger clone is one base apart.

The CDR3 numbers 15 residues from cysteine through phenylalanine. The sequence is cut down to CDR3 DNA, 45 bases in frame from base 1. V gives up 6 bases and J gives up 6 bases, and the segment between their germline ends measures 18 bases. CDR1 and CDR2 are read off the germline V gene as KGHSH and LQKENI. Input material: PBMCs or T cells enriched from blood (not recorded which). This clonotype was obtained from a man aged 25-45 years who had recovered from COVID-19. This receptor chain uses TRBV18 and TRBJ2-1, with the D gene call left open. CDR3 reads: CASSSVSVMVNEQFF. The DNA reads TGTGCCAGCTCGTCAGTTTCCGTGATGGTCAATGAGCAGTTCTTC. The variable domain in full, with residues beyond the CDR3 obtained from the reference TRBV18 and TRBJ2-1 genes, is NAGVMQNPRHLVRRRGQEARLRCSPMKGHSHVYWYRQLPEEGLKFMVYLQKENIIDESGMPKERFSAEFPKEGPSILRIQQVVRGDSAAYFCASSSVSVMVNEQFFGPGTRLTVL.